The rows below give T cell receptor beta chains drawn from one sample of a study of blood T cells in healthy people across ages. One entry per CDR3 protein, called by TCRdb with MiXCR from the 5' RACE reads. The table records around 800,000 distinct CDR3 sequences, roughly 53% of them present only once. Sequencing was done on a sample of blood. The receptors shown here come from an elderly man in good health. Each CDR3 is given with its conserved first and last residue. A D gene is named only where the DNA matches it firmly. Some rows mark clone size as missing; the rest say once, few, many or name a class of expanded clone.

14	-	TRBV27	TRBJ1-2	-	TGTGCCAGCAGCGACAGCCCTGGGATCAAAGGCTACACCTTC	CASSDSPGIKGYTF
19	-	TRBV20-1	TRBJ2-7	TRBD2	TGCAGTGCCTCTCCGCGCTGGGCTAGCGGGAGAAGTGGGCTTGGCGAGCAGTACTTC	CSASPRWASGRSGLGEQYF
14	once	TRBV20-1	TRBJ2-1	TRBD2	TGCAGTGCTCGACCCAGCGGGGGGTGGAATGAGCAGTTCTTC	CSARPSGGWNEQFF
14	few	TRBV20-1	TRBJ1-2	-	TGCAGTGCCCTTGGACGAGGGGAGCACTATGGCTACACCTTC	CSALGRGEHYGYTF
14	-	TRBV6-5	TRBJ1-5	TRBD1	TGTGCCAGCAGTACAGGGGGTCCCAATCAGCCCCAGCATTTT	CASSTGGPNQPQHF
14	-	TRBV29-1	TRBJ1-2	-	TGCAGCGTTGAAGTATGGGGAGGGAGTCACGGCTACACCTTC	CSVEVWGGSHGYTF
16	-	TRBV10-1	TRBJ2-5	-	TGCGCCAGCAGTGAGTCTAGGACGCCGGTGTTGGAGACCCAGTACTTC	CASSESRTPVLETQYF
17	many	TRBV5-1	TRBJ2-3	TRBD2	TGCGCCAGCAGCTTGGAACTAGCGGGAGGGAAGGTAGATACGCAGTATTTT	CASSLELAGGKVDTQYF
19	-	TRBV12-3/TRBV12-4	TRBJ2-7	TRBD1	TGTGCCAGCAGTTTTCGGACAGGGGGTAGGCAGATCGGCTCCTACGAGCAGTACTTC	CASSFRTGGRQIGSYEQYF
19	-	TRBV6-1	TRBJ2-7	TRBD2	TGTGCCAGCAGTGGCGCATGGGGGCGTGGGACTAGCGGGAATTTCGAGCAGTACTTC	CASSGAWGRGTSGNFEQYF
16	-	TRBV12-3/TRBV12-4	TRBJ2-5	-	TGTGCCAGCAGTCCCACTCGACCCGGGAAGGGAGAGACCCAGTACTTC	CASSPTRPGKGETQYF
17	few	TRBV9	TRBJ1-4	TRBD1	TGTGCCAGCAGCGTAGGCGCCCTGGACAGGAGGCATGAAAAACTGTTTTTT	CASSVGALDRRHEKLFF
13	-	TRBV5-1	TRBJ2-7	-	TGCGCCAGCAGCTTAGGGCCCGGCTGGGAGCAGTACTTC	CASSLGPGWEQYF
15	-	TRBV7-2	TRBJ1-1	TRBD1	TGTGCCAGCATCAGGACAGGGGGCGTTATCGCTGAAGCTTTCTTT	CASIRTGGVIAEAFF
12	-	TRBV20-1	TRBJ2-7	-	TGCAGTGCCGGTAGTATATCCTACGAGCAGTACTTC	CSAGSISYEQYF
15	-	TRBV5-1	TRBJ1-5	-	TGCGCCAGCAGCTTGGAGGGGGATAGCAATCAGCCCCAGCATTTT	CASSLEGDSNQPQHF
13	-	TRBV20-1	TRBJ1-4	TRBD1	TGCAGTGCTACCGGGACAGACCCTGAAAAACTGTTTTTT	CSATGTDPEKLFF
15	-	TRBV6-5	TRBJ2-5	TRBD2	TGTGCCAGCAGTTATGGACTAGCGGGAGTGGGAGAGCAGTACTTC	CASSYGLAGVGEQYF
15	once	TRBV18	TRBJ1-5	-	TGTGCCAGCTCACCGGGTCAAACTCTGGATCAGCCCCAGCATTTT	CASSPGQTLDQPQHF